The clone carrying this T cell receptor (beta chain) has a single count. The sample comes from a study of blood T cell repertoires in COVID-19. Turning to the study itself: Donors in the United States, Italy and Spain gave samples during acute or convalescent COVID-19. T cells, B-cell-depleted T cells, or PBMCs provided the cDNA or gDNA that served as material.

The authors' processing: Amplifying reference gene primers gave estimates of nucleated cell counts. Produced via immunoSEQ multiplex PCR; TCRdb's table is partial and in-frame only. V and J calls and clone size come straight from that table; D and trimming were deduced from the DNA. Among around 100,000 clones, 80% to 95% were seen once, and the ten largest hold 4.2%. CDR3 size: 13 residues. The V end lost 1 base, the J end lost 7 bases, and 8 bases lay between the germline ends. Germline assignment: CDR1 MNHNS and CDR2 SASEGT. This TCR came from a man aged 18 to 35 with acute or convalescent COVID-19. The rearrangement links TRBV6-1 to TRBJ1-5; D might be TRBD1 (5 bases). The sample comprised peripheral blood. This CDR3 reads CASSEGQGQPQHF. In DNA, the CDR3 is TGTGCCAGCAGTGAAGGGCAGGGCCAGCCCCAGCATTTT.